This TCR beta chain came from a study of CD4+ T cells in melanoma. Whole-study findings and limits: A reported correlation linked neoantigen-specific CD4+ T cells to CD8+, macrophage and B cell function. Reportedly, melanoma neoantigen-specific CD4+ T cells showed varied differentiation states.

CDR3 length: 13 residues. Looked up from germline, CDR1 is SGHVS and CDR2 is FQNEAQ. Trimming pared 1 base from V and 6 bases from J, leaving 8 bases between. On this clone: The antigen is not known.

TCRdb's table, derived via immunoSEQ multiplex PCR, lists solely in-frame clones and lacks some. The table records some 15,000 clones, roughly 63% of them present only once. The specimen was cells from a culture (not recorded whether cultured in vitro). This chain joins TRBV7-8 and TRBJ2-3; D is uncertain. This sequence originates from a human donor with melanoma. The CDR3 sequence is CASSLGFEDTQYF. CDR3 nucleotide sequence: TGTGCCAGCAGCTTAGGCTTTGAGGATACGCAGTATTTT.